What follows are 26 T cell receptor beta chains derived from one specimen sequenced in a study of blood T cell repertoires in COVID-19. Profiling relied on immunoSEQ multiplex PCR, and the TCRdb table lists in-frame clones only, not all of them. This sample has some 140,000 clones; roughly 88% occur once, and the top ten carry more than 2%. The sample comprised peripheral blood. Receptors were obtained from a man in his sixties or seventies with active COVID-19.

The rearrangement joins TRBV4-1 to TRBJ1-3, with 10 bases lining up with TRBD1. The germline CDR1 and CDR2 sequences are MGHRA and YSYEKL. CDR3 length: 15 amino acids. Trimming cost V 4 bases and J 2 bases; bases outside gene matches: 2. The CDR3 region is CASSRGQGAGNTIYF. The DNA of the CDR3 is TGCGCCAGCAGCCGCGGACAGGGGGCTGGAAACACCATATATTTT.

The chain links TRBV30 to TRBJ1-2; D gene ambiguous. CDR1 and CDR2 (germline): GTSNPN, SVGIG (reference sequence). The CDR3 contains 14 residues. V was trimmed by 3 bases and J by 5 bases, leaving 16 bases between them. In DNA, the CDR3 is TGTGCCTGGAGGCCCCGACCGACTCTTTATGGCTACACCTTC. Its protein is CAWRPRPTLYGYTF.

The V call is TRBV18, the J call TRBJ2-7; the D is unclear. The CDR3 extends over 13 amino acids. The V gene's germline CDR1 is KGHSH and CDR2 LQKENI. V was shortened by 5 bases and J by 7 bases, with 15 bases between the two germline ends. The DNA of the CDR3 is TGTGCCAGCTCAGGTCTAGAATCGCAAGAGCAGTACTTC. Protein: CASSGLESQEQYF.

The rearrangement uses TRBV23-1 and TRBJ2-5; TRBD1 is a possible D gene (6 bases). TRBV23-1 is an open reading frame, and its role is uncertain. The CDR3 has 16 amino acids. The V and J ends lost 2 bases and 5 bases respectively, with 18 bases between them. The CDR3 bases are TGCGCCAGCAGTCAAGGGACCGACAGGTTCCAGGAGACCCAGTACTTC. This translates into CASSQGTDRFQETQYF.

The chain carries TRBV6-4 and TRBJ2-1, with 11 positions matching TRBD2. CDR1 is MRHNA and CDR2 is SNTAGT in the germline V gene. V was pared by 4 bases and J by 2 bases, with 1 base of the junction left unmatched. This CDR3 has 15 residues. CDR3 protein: CASSALAGAYNEQFF. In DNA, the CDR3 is TGTGCCAGCAGTGCACTAGCGGGGGCCTACAATGAGCAGTTCTTC.

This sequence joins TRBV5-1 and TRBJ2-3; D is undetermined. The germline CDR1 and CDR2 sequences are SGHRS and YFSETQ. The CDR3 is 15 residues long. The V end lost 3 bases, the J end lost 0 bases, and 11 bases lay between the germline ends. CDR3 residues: CASSSQALSTDTQYF. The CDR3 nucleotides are TGCGCCAGCAGCTCTCAGGCCCTCAGCACAGATACGCAGTATTTT.

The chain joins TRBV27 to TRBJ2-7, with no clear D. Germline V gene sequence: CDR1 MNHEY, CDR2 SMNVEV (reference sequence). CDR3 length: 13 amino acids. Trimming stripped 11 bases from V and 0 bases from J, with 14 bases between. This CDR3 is CAARKFSSYEQYF. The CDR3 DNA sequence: TGTGCCGCCCGTAAATTTAGCTCCTACGAGCAGTACTTC.

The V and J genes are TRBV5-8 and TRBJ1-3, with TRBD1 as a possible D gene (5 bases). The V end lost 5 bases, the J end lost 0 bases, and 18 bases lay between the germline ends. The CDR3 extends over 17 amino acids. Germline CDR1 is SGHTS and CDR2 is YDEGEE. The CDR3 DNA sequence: TGTGCCAGCAGTGGGGGGAAGGGCGTGAGCTCTGGAAACACCATATATTTT. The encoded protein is CASSGGKGVSSGNTIYF.

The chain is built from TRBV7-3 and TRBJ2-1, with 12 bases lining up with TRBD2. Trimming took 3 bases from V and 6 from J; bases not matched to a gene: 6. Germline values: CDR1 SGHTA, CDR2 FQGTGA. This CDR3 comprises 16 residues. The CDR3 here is CASSFTLAGGSNEQFF. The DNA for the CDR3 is TGTGCCAGCAGCTTCACACTAGCGGGAGGTAGCAATGAGCAGTTCTTC.

CDR3 in DNA: TGTGCCAGCAGTTACCCGACAGGGGATACTGAAGCTTTCTTT. Its protein is CASSYPTGDTEAFF. This chain uses TRBV6-6 with TRBJ1-1; 8 bases line up with TRBD1. Germline CDR1 reads MNHNY; CDR2 reads SVGAGI (reference sequence). V lost 2 bases to trimming and J lost 5 bases; unmatched junction nucleotides: 4. The CDR3 is 14 residues long.

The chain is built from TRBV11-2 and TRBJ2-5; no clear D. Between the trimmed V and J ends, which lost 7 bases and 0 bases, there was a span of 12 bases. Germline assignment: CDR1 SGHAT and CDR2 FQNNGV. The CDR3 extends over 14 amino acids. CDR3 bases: TGTGCCAGCACCCCACGACTGTACCAAGAGACCCAGTACTTC. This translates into CASTPRLYQETQYF.

CDR3 protein: CASSLQGPSYEQYF. CDR3 coding DNA: TGCGCCAGCAGCTTACAGGGGCCCTCCTACGAGCAGTACTTC. This chain links TRBV5-1 with TRBJ2-7, with 7 bases aligning to TRBD1. The CDR3 has 14 amino acids. V was clipped by 2 bases and J by 0 bases; unmatched bases: 2. Germline CDR1 SGHRS, CDR2 YFSETQ.

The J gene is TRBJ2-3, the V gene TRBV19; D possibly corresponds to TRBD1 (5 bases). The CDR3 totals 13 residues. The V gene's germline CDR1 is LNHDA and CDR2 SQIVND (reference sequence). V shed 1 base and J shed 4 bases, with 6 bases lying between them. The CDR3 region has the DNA TGTGCCAGTAGTATAGGGGGCGCAGATACGCAGTATTTT. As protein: CASSIGGADTQYF.

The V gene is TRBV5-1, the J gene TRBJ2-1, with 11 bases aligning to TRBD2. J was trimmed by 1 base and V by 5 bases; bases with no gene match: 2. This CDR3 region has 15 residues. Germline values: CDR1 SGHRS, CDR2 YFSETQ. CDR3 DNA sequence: TGCGCCAGCAGACTAGCGGGAGAATCCTACAATGAGCAGTTCTTC. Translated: CASRLAGESYNEQFF.

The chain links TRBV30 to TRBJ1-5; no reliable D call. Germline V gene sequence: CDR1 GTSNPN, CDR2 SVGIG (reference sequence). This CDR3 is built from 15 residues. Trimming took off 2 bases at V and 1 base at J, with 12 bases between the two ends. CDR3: CAWSRGGGSNQPQHF. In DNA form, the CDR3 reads TGTGCCTGGAGTCGAGGAGGAGGGAGCAATCAGCCCCAGCATTTT. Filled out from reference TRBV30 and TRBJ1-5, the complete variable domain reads SQTIHQWPATLVQPVGSPLSLECTVEGTSNPNLYWYRQAAGRGLQLLFYSVGIGQISSEVPQNLSASRPQDRQFILSSKKLLLSDSGFYLCAWSRGGGSNQPQHFGDGTRLSIL.

The CDR3 here is CASSLLGGRERSEQYF. The CDR3 DNA sequence: TGTGCCAGCAGCCTCCTGGGAGGCAGGGAAAGAAGCGAGCAGTACTTC. This chain uses TRBV28 with TRBJ2-7; tentative D call: TRBD2 (6 bases). CDR1 MDHEN and CDR2 SYDVKM come from the germline V gene. The V gene lost 6 bases and the J gene lost 6 bases, with 24 bases spanning the gap. The CDR3 covers 16 residues.

CDR3 amino acids: CASSWTGGRDSPLHF. CDR3 sequence (DNA): TGTGCCAGCTCTTGGACAGGGGGCCGCGATTCACCCCTCCACTTT. The J gene is TRBJ1-6, the V gene TRBV18; TRBD1 aligns across 11 bases. J was trimmed by 8 bases and V by 6 bases; bases with no gene match: 6. Germline values: CDR1 KGHSH, CDR2 LQKENI. This CDR3 has 15 amino acids.

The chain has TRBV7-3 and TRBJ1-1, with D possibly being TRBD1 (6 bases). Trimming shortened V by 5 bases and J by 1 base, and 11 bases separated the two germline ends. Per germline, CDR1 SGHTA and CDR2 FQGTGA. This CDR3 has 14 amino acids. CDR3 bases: TGTGCCAGCAGCCGCGGGGGGGCGAACACTGAAGCTTTCTTT. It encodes CASSRGGANTEAFF.

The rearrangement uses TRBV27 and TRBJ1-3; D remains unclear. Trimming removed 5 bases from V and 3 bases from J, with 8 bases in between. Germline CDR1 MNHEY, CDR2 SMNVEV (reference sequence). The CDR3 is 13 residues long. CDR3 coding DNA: TGTGCCAGCAGTCGGGGTGGTGGAAACACCATATATTTT. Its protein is CASSRGGGNTIYF.

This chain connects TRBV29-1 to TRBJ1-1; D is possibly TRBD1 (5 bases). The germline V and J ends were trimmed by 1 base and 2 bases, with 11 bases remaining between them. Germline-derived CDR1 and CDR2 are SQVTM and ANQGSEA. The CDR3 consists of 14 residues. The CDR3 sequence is CSVEGAGYNTEAFF. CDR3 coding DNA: TGCAGCGTTGAAGGGGCAGGGTATAACACTGAAGCTTTCTTT.

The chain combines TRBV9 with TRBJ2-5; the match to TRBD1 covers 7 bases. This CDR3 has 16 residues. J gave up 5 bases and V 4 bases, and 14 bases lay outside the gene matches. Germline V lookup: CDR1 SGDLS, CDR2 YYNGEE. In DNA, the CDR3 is TGTGCCAGCAGCCCGAAGACAGGGAGTGACTGGGAGACCCAGTACTTC. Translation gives CASSPKTGSDWETQYF. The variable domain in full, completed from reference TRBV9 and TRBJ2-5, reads DSGVTQTPKHLITATGQRVTLRCSPRSGDLSVYWYQQSLDQGLQFLIQYYNGEERAKGNILERFSAQQFPDLHSELNLSSLELGDSALYFCASSPKTGSDWETQYFGPGTRLLVL.

CDR3 sequence (DNA): TGTGCCAGCAGCTTAGGGGAGGGAAGTGACACTGAAGCTTTCTTT. Translated: CASSLGEGSDTEAFF. V gene TRBV7-9 combines with J gene TRBJ1-1; D gene unclear. Germline V CDR1 and CDR2: SEHNR, FQNEAQ (reference sequence). V was trimmed by 1 base and J by 3 bases, leaving 12 bases between them. The CDR3 has 15 amino acids.

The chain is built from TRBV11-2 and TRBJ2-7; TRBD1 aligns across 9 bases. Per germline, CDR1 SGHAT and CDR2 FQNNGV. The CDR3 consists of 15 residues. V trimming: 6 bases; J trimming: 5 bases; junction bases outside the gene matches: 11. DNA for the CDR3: TGTGCCAGCAGACCCAAACCGGGACAGGGCCACGAGCAGTACTTC. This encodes CASRPKPGQGHEQYF.

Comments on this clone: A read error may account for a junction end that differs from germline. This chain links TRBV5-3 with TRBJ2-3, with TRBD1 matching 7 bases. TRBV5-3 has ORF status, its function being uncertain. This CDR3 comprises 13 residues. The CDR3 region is CARSFDREDTRYF. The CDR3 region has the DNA TGTGCCAGAAGCTTTGACAGGGAAGATACGCGGTATTTT.

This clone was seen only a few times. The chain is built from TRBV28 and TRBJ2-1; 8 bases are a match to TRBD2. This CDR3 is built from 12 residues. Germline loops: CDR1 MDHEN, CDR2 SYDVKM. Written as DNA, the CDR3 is TGTGCGTCACGGGGGGGGCCTGGAGAGCAGTTCTTC. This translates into CASRGGPGEQFF.

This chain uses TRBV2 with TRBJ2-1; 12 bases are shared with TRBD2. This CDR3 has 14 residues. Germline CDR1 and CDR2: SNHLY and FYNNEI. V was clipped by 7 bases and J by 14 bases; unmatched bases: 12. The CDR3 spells CASTLEASGRVKFF. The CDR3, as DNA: TGTGCCAGCACTCTAGAGGCTAGCGGGAGGGTAAAGTTCTTC.